This TCR beta chain was obtained from a study of Graves' ophthalmopathy and Graves' hyperthyroidism. Study-wide results and caveats: Detection in blood was also observed for most expanded thyroid clonotypes above 0.001 frequency.

Pregnancy or lactation, uncontrolled infections and other autoimmune diseases were grounds for excluding patients. What supplied the PBMCs was roughly 10 ml of fresh peripheral blood. Unmatched junction bases numbered 7, after V lost 6 bases and J lost 6 bases. The CDR3 is 14 amino acids. Germline V gene data show CDR1 as MNHNS and CDR2 as SASEGT. RNA served as the template for amplifying TCR beta CDR3 regions. Investigators did first-round RT-PCR with HTBI primers, then second-round multiplex PCR. TCRdb fed the multiplex PCR reads into MiXCR, producing one record per CDR3 protein. This table has about 370,000 distinct CDR3 sequences, about 17% appearing once. This clonotype was seen repeatedly, ten times or more. Antigen specificity is unknown.

The genes are TRBV6-1 and TRBJ2-7, with TRBD1 matching 11 bases. The sequenced sample consisted of peripheral blood. The receptor was derived from an adult woman with stable Graves' hyperthyroidism. CDR3 region: CASRDRGRGGEQYF. The CDR3 coding sequence is TGTGCCAGCAGGGACAGGGGGCGAGGCGGCGAGCAGTACTTC.